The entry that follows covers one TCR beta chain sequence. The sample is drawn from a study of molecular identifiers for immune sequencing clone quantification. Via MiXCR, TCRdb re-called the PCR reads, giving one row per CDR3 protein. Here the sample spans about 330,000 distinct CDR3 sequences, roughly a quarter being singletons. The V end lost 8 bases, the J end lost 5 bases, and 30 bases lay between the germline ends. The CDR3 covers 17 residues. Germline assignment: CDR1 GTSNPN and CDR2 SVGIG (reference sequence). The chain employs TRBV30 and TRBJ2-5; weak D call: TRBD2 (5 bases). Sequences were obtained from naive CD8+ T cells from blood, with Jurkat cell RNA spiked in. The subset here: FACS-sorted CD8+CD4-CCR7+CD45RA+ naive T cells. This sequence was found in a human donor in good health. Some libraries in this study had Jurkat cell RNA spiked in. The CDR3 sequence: CAHSEGGSAKQMETQYF. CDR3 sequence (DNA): TGTGCCCACTCCGAAGGAGGTAGCGCAAAACAGATGGAGACCCAGTACTTC.